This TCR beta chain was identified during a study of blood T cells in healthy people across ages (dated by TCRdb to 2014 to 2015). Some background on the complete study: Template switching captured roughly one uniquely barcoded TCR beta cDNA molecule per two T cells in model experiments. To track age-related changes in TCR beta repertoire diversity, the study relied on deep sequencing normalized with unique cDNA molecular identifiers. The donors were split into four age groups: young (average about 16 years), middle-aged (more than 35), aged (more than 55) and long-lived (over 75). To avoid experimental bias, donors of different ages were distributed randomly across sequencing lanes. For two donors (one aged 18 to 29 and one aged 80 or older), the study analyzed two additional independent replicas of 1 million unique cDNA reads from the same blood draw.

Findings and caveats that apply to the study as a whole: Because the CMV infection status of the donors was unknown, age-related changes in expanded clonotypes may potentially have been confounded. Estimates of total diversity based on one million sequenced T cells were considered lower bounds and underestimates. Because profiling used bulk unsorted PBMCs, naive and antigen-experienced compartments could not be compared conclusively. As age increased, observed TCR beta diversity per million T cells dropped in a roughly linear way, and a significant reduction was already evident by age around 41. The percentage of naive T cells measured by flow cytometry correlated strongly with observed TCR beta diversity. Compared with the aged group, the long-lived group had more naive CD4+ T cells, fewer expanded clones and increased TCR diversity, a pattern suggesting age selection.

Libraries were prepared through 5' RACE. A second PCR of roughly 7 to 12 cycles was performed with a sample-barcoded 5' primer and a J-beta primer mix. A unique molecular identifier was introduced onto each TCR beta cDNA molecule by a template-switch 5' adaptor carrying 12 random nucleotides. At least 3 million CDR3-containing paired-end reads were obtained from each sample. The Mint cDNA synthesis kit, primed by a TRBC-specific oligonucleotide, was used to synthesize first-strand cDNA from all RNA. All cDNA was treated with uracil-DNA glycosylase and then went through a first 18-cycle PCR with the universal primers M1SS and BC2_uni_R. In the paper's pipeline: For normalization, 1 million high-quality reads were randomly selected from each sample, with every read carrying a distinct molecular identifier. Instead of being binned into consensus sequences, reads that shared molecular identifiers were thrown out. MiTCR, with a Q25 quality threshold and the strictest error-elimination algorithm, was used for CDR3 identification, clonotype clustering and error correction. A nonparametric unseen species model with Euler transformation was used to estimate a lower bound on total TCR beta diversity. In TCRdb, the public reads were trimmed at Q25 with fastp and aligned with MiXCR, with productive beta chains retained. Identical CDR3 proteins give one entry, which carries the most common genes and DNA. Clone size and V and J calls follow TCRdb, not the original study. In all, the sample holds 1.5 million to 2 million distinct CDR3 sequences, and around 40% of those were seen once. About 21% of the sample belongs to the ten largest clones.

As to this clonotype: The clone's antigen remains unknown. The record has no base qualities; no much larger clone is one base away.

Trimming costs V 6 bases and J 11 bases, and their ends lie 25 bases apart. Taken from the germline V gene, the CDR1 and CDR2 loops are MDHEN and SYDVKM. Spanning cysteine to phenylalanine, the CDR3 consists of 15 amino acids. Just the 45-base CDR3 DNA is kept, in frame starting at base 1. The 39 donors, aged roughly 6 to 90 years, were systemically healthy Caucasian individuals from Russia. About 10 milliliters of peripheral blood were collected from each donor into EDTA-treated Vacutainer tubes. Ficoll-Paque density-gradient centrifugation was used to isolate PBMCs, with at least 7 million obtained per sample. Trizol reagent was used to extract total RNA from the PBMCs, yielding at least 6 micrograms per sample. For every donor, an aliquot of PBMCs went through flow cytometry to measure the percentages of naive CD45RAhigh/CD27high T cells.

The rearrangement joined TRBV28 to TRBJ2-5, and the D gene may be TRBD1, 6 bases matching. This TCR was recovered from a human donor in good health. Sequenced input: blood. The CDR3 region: CASRGARLITGEQYF. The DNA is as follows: TGTGCCAGCAGGGGGGCCCGTCTTATAACCGGGGAGCAGTACTTC. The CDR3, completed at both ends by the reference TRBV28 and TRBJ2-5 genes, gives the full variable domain DVKVTQSSRYLVKRTGEKVFLECVQDMDHENMFWYRQDPGLGLRLIYFSYDVKMKEKGDIPEGYSVSREKKERFSLILESASTNQTSMYLCASRGARLITGEQYFGPGTRLLVL.